This T cell receptor beta chain is from a study of T-cell reconstitution after alpha-beta-depleted transplantation in children. Findings of the study overall: T-cell counts and diversity were attributed mostly to newly produced T cells one year after transplant. Surviving recipient T cells and thymic progenitors produced the high day-60 TCRbeta diversity seen in some patients. About two months after transplant, alpha-beta T cells reportedly came from several hundred expanded graft clones.

CDR3 size: 17 residues. V lost 0 bases to trimming and J lost 3 bases, with 18 bases between them. The germline V gene encodes CDR1 MNHGY and CDR2 SAAAGT. A TCRbeta library incorporating unique molecular identifiers was prepared. A single record per CDR3 protein comes from TCRdb applying MiXCR to the PCR reads. The sample has about 980,000 distinct CDR3 sequences; about 30% are singletons. About this clonotype: Its specificity is unknown.

The sample consisted of PBMCs, mostly from graft donor cells, taken 360 days after TCRalphabeta/CD19-depleted stem cell transplant. The clonotype comes from a boy less than two years old who had a stem cell transplant for SCID, so the T cells may come from the graft donor. This chain uses TRBV6-8 with TRBJ2-7; a weak D match, TRBD1 (6 bases). The CDR3 here is CASSYSKGQSLFYEQYF. The DNA for the CDR3 is TGTGCCAGCAGTTACTCGAAAGGACAGTCCCTGTTCTACGAGCAGTACTTC.